This paragraph covers one T cell receptor (beta chain) sequence. The target antigen is unknown. This CDR3 spans 13 amino acids. Germline V gene lookup returns CDR1 SEHNR and CDR2 FQNEAQ (reference sequence). TCRdb re-called the 5' RACE reads and catalogs CDR3 proteins one per entry, DNA excluded. Its table lists fewer than 550,000 distinct CDR3 sequences. This sample stems from a study of monozygotic twins with inflammatory bowel disease. Regarding the study as a whole: Among the T cells, different subtypes could not be distinguished.

V gene TRBV7-9 combines with J gene TRBJ2-3; TCRdb's D call, TRBD1, is unchecked because there is no DNA. The receptor's source is a human donor with ulcerative colitis or Crohn's disease, or a healthy co-twin of an affected twin (not recorded which). Sequenced: blood. The CDR3 spells CASIRVEADTQYF.